This T cell receptor (beta chain) was captured by sequencing in a study of PD-L1 blockade in urothelial cancer. Study-wide background: Between 0 and 3 chemotherapy regimens preceded treatment for each patient.

TCRdb's table, derived via immunoSEQ multiplex PCR, lists solely in-frame clones and lacks some. The sample has about 91,000 clones, roughly 83% seen once. Time point denoted: peripheral blood 6 weeks after treatment start. The patients had locally advanced or metastatic urothelial carcinoma. V was clipped by 6 bases and J by 4 bases; unmatched bases: 11. This CDR3 has 16 amino acids. Germline CDR1 reads LNHDA; CDR2 reads SQIVND (reference sequence). The receptor was isolated from a man between 65 and 85 years old with urothelial cancer. The V gene is TRBV19, the J gene TRBJ1-2; 10 nucleotides align to TRBD1. The sample was PBMCs, taken around atezolizumab (anti-PD-L1) treatment. CDR3 in amino acids: CASRSGTGELSYGYTF. DNA for the CDR3: TGTGCCAGTAGAAGCGGGACAGGGGAATTAAGCTATGGCTACACCTTC. Full variable domain (outside the CDR3, taken from reference TRBV19 and TRBJ1-2): DGGITQSPKYLFRKEGQNVTLSCEQNLNHDAMYWYRQDPGQGLRLIYYSQIVNDFQKGDIAEGYSVSREKKESFPLTVTSAQKNPTAFYLCASRSGTGELSYGYTFGSGTRLTVV.